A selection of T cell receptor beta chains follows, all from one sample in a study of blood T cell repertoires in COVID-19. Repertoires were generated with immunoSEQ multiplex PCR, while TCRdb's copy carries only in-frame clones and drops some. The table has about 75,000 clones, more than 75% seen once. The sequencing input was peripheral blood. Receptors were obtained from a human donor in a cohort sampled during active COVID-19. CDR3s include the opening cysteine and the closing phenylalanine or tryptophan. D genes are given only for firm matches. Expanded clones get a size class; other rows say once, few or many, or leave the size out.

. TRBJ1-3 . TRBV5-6 TGTGCCAGCAGCTTGATACAGTCTGGAAACACCATATATTTT CASSLIQSGNTIYF
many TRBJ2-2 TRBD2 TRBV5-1 TGCGCCAGCAGCTTGGGGGCTAGCGGCCTTGGGGAGCTGTTTTTT CASSLGASGLGELFF
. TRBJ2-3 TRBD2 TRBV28 TGTGCCAGCACGTTAGCGGGAGGGCCAGATACGCAGTATTTT CASTLAGGPDTQYF
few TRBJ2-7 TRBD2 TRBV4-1 TGCGCCAGCAGCCAATCAGATTCTAGCGGGAGGCCCCAATACTTC CASSQSDSSGRPQYF
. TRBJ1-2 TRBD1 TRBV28 TGTGCCAGCAGTGCTGGACAGGGTTTGGGCTATGGCTACACCTTC CASSAGQGLGYGYTF
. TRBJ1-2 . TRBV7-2 TGTGCCAGCAGCCTACTAGGGGTAGCGGATTATGGCTACACCTTC CASSLLGVADYGYTF
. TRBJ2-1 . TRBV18 TGTGCCAGCTCACCCGGGTCGGCAATGAGCTACAATGAGCAGTTCTTC CASSPGSAMSYNEQFF
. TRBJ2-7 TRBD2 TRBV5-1 TGCGCCAGCAGCCTCCGGGGGGACGAGCAGTACTTC CASSLRGDEQYF
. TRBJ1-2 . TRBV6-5 TGTGCCAGCAGTACAGCAGGGGTCGGCTATGGCTACACCTTC CASSTAGVGYGYTF
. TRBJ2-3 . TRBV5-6 TGTGCCAGCAGCTTGAGAGGTACAGATACGCAGTATTTT CASSLRGTDTQYF
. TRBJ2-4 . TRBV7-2 TGTGCCAGCAGCCTGGGGGGAGGGGGAAACATTCAGTACTTC CASSLGGGGNIQYF
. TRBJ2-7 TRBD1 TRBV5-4 TGTGCCAGCAGCCTTGGGTGGGACAGAGACTACGAGCAGTACTTC CASSLGWDRDYEQYF
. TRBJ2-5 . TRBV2 TGTGCCAGCAGTACGGACAGACCCGTTCGGGAGACCCAGTACTTC CASSTDRPVRETQYF
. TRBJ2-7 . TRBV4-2 TGTGCCAGCAGCCAAGAATTTCAGGCCCCCTACGAGCAGTACTTC CASSQEFQAPYEQYF
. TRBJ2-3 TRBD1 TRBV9 TGTGCCAGCAGCGTAGCGCTGGGACAGGTAGCAGATACGCAGTATTTT CASSVALGQVADTQYF
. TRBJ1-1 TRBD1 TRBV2 TGTGCCAGCAACCTTTGGACAGGGGCGAGGACTGAAGCTTTCTTT CASNLWTGARTEAFF
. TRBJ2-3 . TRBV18 TGTGCCAGCTCCCCAGGGGAGGCGGGAGCTTCCACGTTGTATTTT CASSPGEAGASTLYF
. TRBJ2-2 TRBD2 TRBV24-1 TGTGCCACCAGTCCTAGCGGGAGTTCAAACACCGGGGAGCTGTTTTTT CATSPSGSSNTGELFF
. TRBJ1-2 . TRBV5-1 TGCGCCAGCAGCTTGCACGGGGAGAACTATGGCTACACCTTC CASSLHGENYGYTF
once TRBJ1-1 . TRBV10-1 TGCGCCAGCAGTGAGTTCAGCACAGGGAACACTGAAGCTTTCTTT CASSEFSTGNTEAFF
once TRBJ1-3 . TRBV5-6 TGTGCCAGCAGCTTGGTGGTGGGCAGCTCTGGAAACACCATATATTTT CASSLVVGSSGNTIYF
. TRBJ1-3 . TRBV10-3 TGTGCCATCGGTGACAGATCTGGAAACACCATATATTTT CAIGDRSGNTIYF
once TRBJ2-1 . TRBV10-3 TGTGCCATCCGCCCAAGCGGTAGCTCCTACAATGAGCAGTTCTTC CAIRPSGSSYNEQFF
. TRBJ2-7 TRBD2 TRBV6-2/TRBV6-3 TGTGCCAGCAGCTCCTCGGGACTAGCGGGGCCCGTGGGGGAGCAGTACTTC CASSSSGLAGPVGEQYF
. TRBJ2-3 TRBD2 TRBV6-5 TGTGCCAGCAGGGCGATAGCGGGAGGACCGGATACGCAGTATTTT CASRAIAGGPDTQYF
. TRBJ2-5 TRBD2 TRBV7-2 TGTGCCAGCAGCTTACGCGGGAGGAGGGAGACCCAGTACTTC CASSLRGRRETQYF
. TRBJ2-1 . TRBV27 TGTGCCAGCAGTTTCAAGAGTGAGCAGTTCTTC CASSFKSEQFF
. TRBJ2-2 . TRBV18 TGTGCCAGCTCACCTGGCAGGGCGAACACCGGGGAGCTGTTTTTT CASSPGRANTGELFF
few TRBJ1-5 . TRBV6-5 TGTGCCAGCAGTTACTCGGAGGGTCAGCCCCAGCATTTT CASSYSEGQPQHF
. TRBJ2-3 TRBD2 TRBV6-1 TGTGCCAGCAGTGAAACTAGCGGGGGAATCACAGATACGCAGTATTTT CASSETSGGITDTQYF
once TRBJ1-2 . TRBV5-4 TGTGCCAGCAGCCAGGACAGTAACGGCTACACCTTC CASSQDSNGYTF
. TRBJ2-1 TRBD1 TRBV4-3 TGCGCCAGCAGCCGCGCGACAGGGGCCATTTACAATGAGCAGTTCTTC CASSRATGAIYNEQFF
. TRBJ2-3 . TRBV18 TGTGCCAGCTCACCACATCGTACGCAGTATTTT CASSPHRTQYF
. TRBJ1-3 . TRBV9 TGTGCCAGTTCGGGGACTTCTGGAAACACCATATATTTT CASSGTSGNTIYF
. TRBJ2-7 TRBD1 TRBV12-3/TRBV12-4 TGTGCCAGCAGTCCGACAGGGCCCTACGAGCAGTACTTC CASSPTGPYEQYF
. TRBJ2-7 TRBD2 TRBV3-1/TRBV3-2 TGTGCCAGCAGCCAATACAGGACTAGCGGGTGGTACGAGCAGTACTTC CASSQYRTSGWYEQYF
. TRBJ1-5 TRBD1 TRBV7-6 TGTGCCAGCAGCCCGGGACAGAATAGCAATCAGCCCCAGCATTTT CASSPGQNSNQPQHF
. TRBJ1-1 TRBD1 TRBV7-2 TGTGCCAGCAGCTTATCGCGGGGCAGGGGGCTAACGGGGAACACTGAAGCTTTCTTT CASSLSRGRGLTGNTEAFF
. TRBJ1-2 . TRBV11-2 TGTGCCAGCAGCTCCCTTCGCCGGGGGGTAGACACCAACTATGGCTACACCTTC CASSSLRRGVDTNYGYTF
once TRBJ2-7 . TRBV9 TGTGCCAGCAGCGTAGGTCCGGGACAACACTACGAGCAGTACTTC CASSVGPGQHYEQYF
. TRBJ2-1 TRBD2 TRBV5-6 TGTGCCAGCAGCTTGGCCTCCGGGCGGGGGGCCTACAATGAGCAGTTCTTC CASSLASGRGAYNEQFF
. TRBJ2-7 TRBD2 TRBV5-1 TGCGCCAGCTCCGGGACTAGCGGGACCTACGAGCAGTACTTC CASSGTSGTYEQYF